Below, one T cell receptor (beta chain) is given with its context. The entry originates in a study of blood T cell repertoires in COVID-19. Original processing methods: The authors estimated nucleated cell counts from reference gene primer amplification. TCRdb's table, derived via immunoSEQ multiplex PCR, lists solely in-frame clones and lacks some. V, J and clone size are taken as reported in that table, and D and trimming were inferred from the DNA itself. Of over 200,000 clones listed, approximately 80% are singletons. Germline V gene data show CDR1 as MDHEN and CDR2 as SYDVKM. Trimming at V came to 4 bases and at J to 5 bases, leaving 9 bases not matched to a gene. There are 16 residues in the CDR3.

V is TRBV28 and J is TRBJ2-1; 9 bases match TRBD1. The source of this sequence is a man aged 35 to 55 with acute or convalescent COVID-19. What was sequenced was peripheral blood. CDR3 in amino acids: CASSSYTGGADNEQFF. The CDR3, as DNA: TGTGCCAGCAGTTCTTACACAGGGGGCGCGGACAATGAGCAGTTCTTC. The full variable domain, in which reference TRBV28 and TRBJ2-1 provide the parts outside the CDR3, is DVKVTQSSRYLVKRTGEKVFLECVQDMDHENMFWYRQDPGLGLRLIYFSYDVKMKEKGDIPEGYSVSREKKERFSLILESASTNQTSMYLCASSSYTGGADNEQFFGPGTRLTVL.